The 16 T cell receptor beta chains presented below share a single source sample, sequenced in a study of T cells in Graves' hyperthyroidism and ophthalmopathy. TCR beta CDR3 region amplification was performed from RNA transcripts. First-round RT-PCR with HTBI primers amplified the TCR CDR3 region. TCRdb re-analysed the multiplex PCR reads in MiXCR, keeping a single row per CDR3 protein. The table lists around 700,000 distinct CDR3 sequences, about 19% of them singletons, with over 15% in the top ten. The sample taken for sequencing was blood. The receptor set was obtained from a woman between 45 and 65 years old with Graves' hyperthyroidism that later progressed to Graves' ophthalmopathy.

The CDR3 sequence: CASSPKGPTTYSGNTIYF. CDR3 coding DNA: TGTGCCAGCTCACCAAAGGGGCCCACCACTTACTCTGGAAACACCATATATTTT. This chain uses TRBV18 with TRBJ1-3; D perhaps matches TRBD1 (5 bases). This CDR3 is 18 amino acids long. Germline V gives CDR1 KGHSH, CDR2 LQKENI. Trimming left V 2 bases short and J 0 bases short, with 17 bases between.

This clonotype was recorded a few times. The chain recombines TRBV7-9 with TRBJ2-1; 9 bases are a match to TRBD1. V shed 5 bases, J shed 5 bases, and the junction held 7 bases outside the gene matches. The CDR3 is 15 amino acids. Per the germline V gene, CDR1 is SEHNR and CDR2 is FQNEAQ (reference sequence). DNA of the CDR3: TGTGCCAGCAGCGCACCGGGACAGGGTCACAATGAGCAGTTCTTC. Translation: CASSAPGQGHNEQFF.

This clonotype was seen a few times. The V and J genes are TRBV7-2 and TRBJ2-5; maybe TRBD2 (7 bases). V was clipped by 5 bases and J by 4 bases, with 26 bases between them. Germline V lookup: CDR1 SGHTA, CDR2 FQGNSA. The CDR3 runs to 18 residues. CDR3 DNA: TGTGCCAGCAGCCCCCTAGGGGGGGGGACTGGCGGGATAGAGACCCAGTACTTC. As protein: CASSPLGGGTGGIETQYF.

The V gene is TRBV4-2, the J gene TRBJ2-7; D is ambiguous. The CDR3 sequence is 14 residues long. The V gene lost 1 base and the J gene lost 3 bases, with 10 bases spanning the gap. Per germline, CDR1 LGHNA and CDR2 YNFKEQ. The CDR3: CASSQGGFLYEQYF. The CDR3 region has the DNA TGTGCCAGCAGCCAAGGCGGTTTTCTCTACGAGCAGTACTTC.

This clonotype was observed a few times. In DNA, the CDR3 is TGTGCCAGCAGTCTAGGGACCCCCAGAAGCTACACTGAAGCTTTCTTT. It translates to CASSLGTPRSYTEAFF. J is TRBJ1-1 and V is TRBV27, with D possibly matching TRBD1 (5 bases). Germline values: CDR1 MNHEY, CDR2 SMNVEV (reference sequence). The CDR3 sequence is 16 residues long. Trimming stripped 5 bases from V and 3 bases from J, with 19 bases between.

This clonotype has just one count. The chain employs TRBV7-2 and TRBJ1-1; no reliable D call. The CDR3 has 15 residues. With 1 base removed from V and 1 base from J, the gap between germline ends came to 10 bases. CDR1 and CDR2 from the germline V gene are SGHTA and FQGNSA. CDR3 nucleotides: TGTGCCAGCAGCTTAGAGTCCCCGAGGAACACTGAAGCTTTCTTT. This translates into CASSLESPRNTEAFF.

This clonotype was recorded at least ten times. The chain has TRBV5-1 and TRBJ1-5, with D unclear. Germline loops: CDR1 SGHRS, CDR2 YFSETQ. The CDR3 extends over 15 amino acids. The V gene lost 0 bases and the J gene lost 1 base, with 8 bases spanning the gap. The DNA of the CDR3 is TGCGCCAGCAGCTTGGGTACAGTGAGCAATCAGCCCCAGCATTTT. Protein product: CASSLGTVSNQPQHF.

This clonotype was recorded at least ten times. The chain carries TRBV27 and TRBJ2-5, with a weak D call TRBD2 (5 bases). Germline loops: CDR1 MNHEY, CDR2 SMNVEV (reference sequence). The CDR3 contains 15 residues. V was shortened by 5 bases and J by 4 bases, with 17 bases between the two germline ends. DNA of the CDR3: TGTGCCAGCAGTCAAGAGGGTAGCGTCGGAGAGACCCAGTACTTC. Residues: CASSQEGSVGETQYF.

The V and J genes are TRBV11-3 and TRBJ2-5, with 11 bases matching TRBD2. With 4 bases clipped from V and 2 bases from J, the junction kept 3 bases outside the gene matches. The germline V gene has CDR1 SGHNT and CDR2 YENEEA. The CDR3 runs 15 residues. The CDR3: CASSSGLAEQETQYF. CDR3 DNA: TGTGCCAGCAGCTCGGGACTAGCGGAACAAGAGACCCAGTACTTC. Variable domain in full (rest from reference TRBV11-3 and TRBJ2-5): EAGVVQSPRYKIIEKKQPVAFWCNPISGHNTLYWYLQNLGQGPELLIRYENEEAVDDSQLPKDRFSAERLKGVDSTLKIQPAELGDSAVYLCASSSGLAEQETQYFGPGTRLLVL.

On this clonotype itself: A much larger clone differs from this one at a single base, so this may be a read error. The V and J genes are TRBV11-2 and TRBJ2-2; 9 bases agree with TRBD2. Germline lookup yields CDR1 SGHAT and CDR2 FQNNGV. The length of the CDR3 is 19 residues. Written as DNA, the CDR3 is TGTGCCAACAGCCCCGTCGGTAGCGGGGGCGTCCGAAAACCCGGGGAGCTGTTTTTT. This encodes CANSPVGSGGVRKPGELFF. Complete variable domain (other parts from reference TRBV11-2 and TRBJ2-2): EAGVAQSPRYKIIEKRQSVAFWCNPISGHATLYWYQQILGQGPKLLIQFQNNGVVDDSQLPKDRFSAERLKGVDSTLKIQPAKLEDSAVYLCANSPVGSGGVRKPGELFFGEGSRLTVL.

CDR3 residues: CASKVGPNTEAFF. The CDR3 bases are TGTGCCAGCAAAGTTGGGCCCAACACTGAAGCTTTCTTT. This chain uses TRBV2 with TRBJ1-1; D ambiguous. The V end lost 7 bases, the J end lost 2 bases, and 11 bases lay between the germline ends. Germline CDR1 SNHLY, CDR2 FYNNEI. This CDR3 comprises 13 residues.

This clonotype has a handful of counts. CDR3 bases: TGTGCCAGTCGCATGCACTCATCCTACAATGAGCAGTTCTTC. Its protein product is CASRMHSSYNEQFF. J is TRBJ2-1 and V is TRBV5-8; the D is unclear. CDR1 SGHTS and CDR2 YDEGEE come from the germline V gene. CDR3 length equals 14 residues. V lost 8 bases and J 1 base, leaving 13 bases between the germline ends.

This clonotype occurred many times. CDR3 protein: CASSPTTRDFSLYEQYF. The CDR3 DNA is TGTGCCAGCAGTCCAACGACCAGGGACTTCTCCCTCTACGAGCAGTACTTC. The chain joins TRBV27 to TRBJ2-7, with D maybe TRBD2 (6 bases). Per germline, CDR1 MNHEY and CDR2 SMNVEV (reference sequence). CDR3 length: 17 residues. V was cut by 5 bases and J by 3 bases, with 23 bases left in between.

For this clonotype: The germline gene is not matched at one end of the junction; a read error may be the cause. The chain recombines TRBV2 with TRBJ1-3, with D unclear. Per the germline V gene, CDR1 is SNHLY and CDR2 is FYNNEI. CDR3 length: 16 residues. The CDR3 region has the DNA TGTGCCAGCAGTGAAATGACGGCGATCTCTGGAAGCACCATATATTTT. Protein: CASSEMTAISGSTIYF.

This sequence joins TRBV5-1 and TRBJ2-7, with TRBD1 matching 7 bases. The germline CDR1 and CDR2 sequences are SGHRS and YFSETQ. J gave up 6 bases and V 1 base, and 16 bases lay outside the gene matches. This CDR3 is 17 amino acids long. CDR3 sequence reads: CASSLHPTGDSVGEQYF. CDR3 nucleotides: TGCGCCAGCAGCTTGCATCCCACAGGGGATTCGGTCGGCGAGCAGTACTTC. Full variable domain (outside the CDR3, taken from reference TRBV5-1 and TRBJ2-7): KAGVTQTPRYLIKTRGQQVTLSCSPISGHRSVSWYQQTPGQGLQFLFEYFSETQRNKGNFPGRFSGRQFSNSRSEMNVSTLELGDSALYLCASSLHPTGDSVGEQYFGPGTRLTVT.

This rearrangement joins TRBV7-6 to TRBJ2-7, with TRBD1 matching over 10 bases. The germline CDR1 and CDR2 sequences are SGHVS and FNYEAQ. The V segment lost 5 bases and the J segment 6 bases; nucleotides outside the gene matches: 7. CDR3 size: 14 residues. CDR3 nucleotide sequence: TGTGCCAGCAGCCCCGGGACAGGGGTTCCCGAGCAGTACTTC. Protein: CASSPGTGVPEQYF.